This entry concerns a single T cell receptor (beta chain). The sample comes from a study of blood T cell repertoires in COVID-19. The CDR3 contains 19 residues. Germline V gene sequence: CDR1 MNHEY, CDR2 SVGEGT. Unmatched junction bases numbered 17, after V lost 4 bases and J lost 5 bases. TCRdb's table, derived via immunoSEQ multiplex PCR, lists solely in-frame clones and lacks some. In the table there are more than 150,000 clones, around 90% of which are singletons. This chain links TRBV6-2 or TRBV6-3 with TRBJ1-4; TRBD1 matches at 9 bases. The specimen was peripheral blood. This TCR was sampled from a man between 45 and 60 years old with acute or convalescent COVID-19. The CDR3 is CASSLHPGQGTRKNEKLFF. The CDR3 nucleotides are TGTGCCAGCAGTTTACACCCGGGACAGGGAACCCGGAAGAATGAAAAACTGTTTTTT.